Below are 10 T cell receptor beta chains sequenced from a single sample in a study of Graves' ophthalmopathy and Graves' hyperthyroidism. For repertoire sequencing, the TCR beta CDR3 regions were amplified from RNA transcripts. RT-PCR with HTBI primers came first, then second-round multiplex PCR. One entry per CDR3 protein, called by TCRdb with MiXCR from the multiplex PCR reads. The data hold more than 1,000,000 distinct CDR3 sequences, with 36% observed a single time. Sample: peripheral blood or thyroid tissue (not recorded which). The receptor set was obtained from an adult man with Graves' hyperthyroidism.

The CDR3 region is CASSLDRAAHTEAFF. CDR3 DNA: TGTGCCAGCAGTCTCGACAGGGCTGCGCACACTGAAGCTTTCTTT. The chain is built from TRBV28 and TRBJ1-1; 7 bases fit TRBD1. J lost 3 bases, V lost 5 bases, and 9 bases had no gene match. The germline gives CDR1 MDHEN, CDR2 SYDVKM. CDR3 length: 15 amino acids.

The chain links TRBV19 to TRBJ1-6, with D perhaps TRBD1 (5 bases). Germline assignment: CDR1 LNHDA and CDR2 SQIVND (reference sequence). This CDR3 spans 14 amino acids. The ends were cut back, 4 bases at V and 9 bases at J, with 13 bases in the middle. CDR3 DNA: TGTGCCAGTAGTACGGAGACTGGGACTTCACCCCTCCACTTT. Protein product: CASSTETGTSPLHF.

V gene TRBV4-1 combines with J gene TRBJ2-7, with D tentatively TRBD1 or TRBD2 (5 bases each). Germline lookup yields CDR1 MGHRA and CDR2 YSYEKL. The CDR3 covers 15 residues. The V and J ends lost 3 bases and 3 bases respectively, with 15 bases between them. The CDR3 bases are TGCGCCAGCAGCCAGGCTAAATCAGGGAGCTACGAGCAGTACTTC. Protein sequence: CASSQAKSGSYEQYF.

This clonotype turned up a few times. Because the CDR3's place on the DNA is in doubt, the DNA is left out and the CDR3 is given as listed by TCRdb. CDR3 sequence: CASSYICSAGRQNQPQHF. This chain uses TRBV7-2 with TRBJ1-5. The CDR3 has 18 residues if both end residues are counted. From germline, CDR1 is SGHTA and CDR2 FQGNSA.

A single count supports this clonotype. The chain couples TRBV6-1 to TRBJ1-2; D call uncertain. Germline CDR1 MNHNS, CDR2 SASEGT. The V end lost 1 base, the J end lost 4 bases, and 10 bases lay between the germline ends. CDR3 size: 14 residues. In DNA, the CDR3 is TGTGCCAGCAGTGAAGGGATCTGGGGCTATGGCTACACCTTC. It is translated as CASSEGIWGYGYTF.

Note on this clonotype: A clone one base away is much larger, so this may be a read error. The chain carries TRBV7-2 and TRBJ2-7; D is perhaps TRBD2 (6 bases). CDR1 and CDR2 (germline): SGHTA, FQGNSA. The CDR3 has 15 residues. With 4 bases removed from V and 6 bases from J, the gap between germline ends came to 19 bases. Written as DNA, the CDR3 is TGTGCCAGCAGCTCCGGGACTTTCCTCGGGTCCGAGCAGTACTTC. This encodes CASSSGTFLGSEQYF. The whole variable domain, filled in from reference TRBV7-2 and TRBJ2-7, reads GAGVSQSPSNKVTEKGKDVELRCDPISGHTALYWYRQSLGQGLEFLIYFQGNSAPDKSGLPSDRFSAERTGGSVSTLTIQRTQQEDSAVYLCASSSGTFLGSEQYFGPGTRLTVT.

This clonotype was seen a handful of times. The CDR3 coding sequence is TGCAGTGCTAGACTACAGGGGGCCTACGAGCAGTACTTC. Encoded protein: CSARLQGAYEQYF. This chain connects TRBV20-1 to TRBJ2-7, with 8 bases fitting TRBD1. Germline V gene data show CDR1 as DFQATT and CDR2 as SNEGSKA (reference sequence). The CDR3 loop spans 13 amino acids. The ends lost 2 bases at V and 2 bases at J; junction bases unmatched: 2.

A note on this clonotype: One end of the junction fails to match germline, which may point to a read error. The rearrangement links TRBV10-3 to TRBJ1-6; possibly TRBD1 for D (6 bases). The CDR3 sequence is 18 residues long. The germline CDR1 and CDR2 sequences are ENHRY and SYGVKD. The CDR3: CATSESKVNQGSGSPLHF. CDR3 nucleotide sequence: TGTGCCACCAGTGAGTCGAAAGTTAATCAGGGGTCAGGCTCACCCCTCCACTTT.

The chain employs TRBV7-9 and TRBJ1-2; D is unresolved. The CDR3 totals 15 residues. V lost 2 bases, J lost 1 base, and 11 bases lay in between. Germline CDR1 reads SEHNR; CDR2 reads FQNEAQ (reference sequence). The CDR3 region has the DNA TGTGCCAGCAGCTTAAGTTCCAGGAATAACTATGGCTACACCTTC. As protein: CASSLSSRNNYGYTF.

This clonotype was recorded at least ten times. The genes are TRBV19 and TRBJ2-7; D remains unclear. Germline CDR1 and CDR2: LNHDA and SQIVND (reference sequence). The CDR3 totals 15 residues. The V and J ends lost 3 bases and 0 bases respectively, with 12 bases between them. The CDR3 loop is CASSIGTRSSYEQYF. As DNA, the CDR3 is TGTGCCAGTAGTATCGGCACAAGGAGCTCCTACGAGCAGTACTTC.